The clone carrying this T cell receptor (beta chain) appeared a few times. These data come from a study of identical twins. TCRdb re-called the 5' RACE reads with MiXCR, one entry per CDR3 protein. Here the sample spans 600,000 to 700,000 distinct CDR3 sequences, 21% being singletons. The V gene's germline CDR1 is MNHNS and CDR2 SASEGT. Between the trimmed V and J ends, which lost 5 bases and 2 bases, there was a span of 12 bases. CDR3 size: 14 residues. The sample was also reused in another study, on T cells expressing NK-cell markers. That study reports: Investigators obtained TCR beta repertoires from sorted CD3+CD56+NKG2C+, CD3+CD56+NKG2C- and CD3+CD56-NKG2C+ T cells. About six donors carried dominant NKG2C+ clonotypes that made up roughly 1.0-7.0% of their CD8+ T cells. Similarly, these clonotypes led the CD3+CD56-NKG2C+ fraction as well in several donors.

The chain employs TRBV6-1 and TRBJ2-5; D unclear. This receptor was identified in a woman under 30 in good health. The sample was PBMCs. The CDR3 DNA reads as TGTGCCAGCAGTCGACCTTGGGTGCAAGAGACCCAGTACTTC. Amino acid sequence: CASSRPWVQETQYF.